The 32 T cell receptor beta chains reported below all come from one sample, sequenced in a study of Ad26.COV2.S vaccination and SARS-CoV-2 variants. Profiling relied on immunoSEQ multiplex PCR, and the TCRdb table lists in-frame clones only, not all of them. The sample yields about 400,000 clones, approximately 86% seen once. Treatment given: around 19 received Ad26.COV2.S at low or high dose, single or two shots; about 5 received placebo; per-sample allocation not given. The samples date from day 63 after the first vaccine or placebo injection. Source: peripheral blood, taken in a trial of Ad26.COV2.S vaccine versus placebo. The receptors were sampled from a person between 18 and 59 years old who received the Ad26.COV2.S COVID-19 vaccine or a placebo.

This chain connects TRBV5-6 to TRBJ1-1; no firm D call. The CDR3 totals 12 residues. V was shortened by 4 bases and J by 9 bases, with 13 bases between the two germline ends. The germline CDR1 and CDR2 sequences are SGHDT and YYEEEE. In nucleotides, the CDR3 is TGTGCCAGCAGCCCCGCTGGTAAGAAAGCTTTCTTT. Amino acid sequence: CASSPAGKKAFF.

This clone was seen a handful of times. This chain uses TRBV4-1 with TRBJ1-3; D not certain. Germline CDR1 reads MGHRA; CDR2 reads YSYEKL. The CDR3 extends over 13 amino acids. Trimming pared 3 bases from V and 3 bases from J, leaving 6 bases between. The CDR3 bases are TGCGCCAGCAGCCAGGGATATGGAAACACCATATATTTT. Translated, it gives CASSQGYGNTIYF.

This clone has only a few counts. This chain links TRBV7-9 with TRBJ1-5; 10 nucleotides agree with TRBD1. J lost 7 bases, V lost 4 bases, and 10 bases had no gene match. The CDR3 consists of 16 residues. Germline CDR1 is SEHNR and CDR2 is FQNEAQ (reference sequence). This CDR3 reads CASSSSPGTGAQPQHF. The DNA for the CDR3 is TGTGCCAGCAGCTCCTCCCCCGGGACAGGGGCCCAGCCCCAGCATTTT.

The chain combines TRBV5-4 with TRBJ1-1; a weak D match, TRBD1 (5 bases). Germline assignment: CDR1 SGHNT and CDR2 YYREEE (reference sequence). V shed 0 bases and J shed 5 bases, with 11 bases lying between them. This CDR3 comprises 14 residues. CDR3 residues: CASSLGQLRTEAFF. Written as DNA, the CDR3 is TGTGCCAGCAGCTTGGGACAGTTACGAACTGAAGCTTTCTTT.

This rearrangement joins TRBV27 to TRBJ1-2; D is perhaps TRBD1 (5 bases). V gave up 2 bases and J gave up 5 bases, with 12 bases separating them. The length of the CDR3 is 14 residues. CDR1 is MNHEY and CDR2 is SMNVEV in the germline V gene (reference sequence). CDR3: CASSLDSGGYGYTF. In DNA, the CDR3 is TGTGCCAGCAGTTTAGATTCTGGGGGGTATGGCTACACCTTC.

The chain couples TRBV6-5 to TRBJ2-7; 9 bases are a match to TRBD1. This CDR3 has 15 residues. Germline assignment: CDR1 MNHEY and CDR2 SVGAGI. J was trimmed by 1 base and V by 6 bases; bases with no gene match: 7. Here the CDR3 reads CASRGGDRDSYEQYF. The DNA for the CDR3 is TGTGCCAGCAGGGGGGGGGACAGGGATTCCTACGAGCAGTACTTC.

The chain recombines TRBV24-1 with TRBJ2-2, with 9 positions matching TRBD1. V shed 4 bases, J shed 2 bases, and the junction held 10 bases outside the gene matches. The CDR3 extends over 18 amino acids. Looked up from germline, CDR1 is KGHDR and CDR2 is SFDVKD. The CDR3 DNA follows: TGTGCCACCAGTGAGACTGGAAGGACAGGGGTAAACACCGGGGAGCTGTTTTTT. Its protein is CATSETGRTGVNTGELFF.

CDR3 DNA sequence: TGTGCCAGCAGCTCCGGACAGGGGAGAGGCCCAGATACGCAGTATTTT. Protein product: CASSSGQGRGPDTQYF. V usage is TRBV11-2 and J usage is TRBJ2-3, with 9 bases identical to TRBD1. This CDR3 comprises 16 residues. The ends lost 4 bases at V and 4 bases at J; junction bases unmatched: 9. CDR1 is SGHAT, CDR2 FQNNGV, per germline.

The chain has TRBV5-4 and TRBJ1-1; D remains ambiguous. CDR3 length: 13 amino acids. CDR1 and CDR2 from the germline V gene are SGHNT and YYREEE (reference sequence). The V gene lost 10 bases and the J gene lost 1 base, with 14 bases spanning the gap. The CDR3 sequence is CACKLGTNTEAFF. For the CDR3, the DNA is TGTGCCTGTAAATTGGGCACGAACACTGAAGCTTTCTTT.

The CDR3 DNA sequence: TGTGCCAGCTCACCAGGGACAGGGGGCAGGTATCAGCCCCAGCATTTT. Protein product: CASSPGTGGRYQPQHF. The V call is TRBV18, the J call TRBJ1-5; the match to TRBD1 covers 12 bases. The ends lost 2 bases at V and 5 bases at J; junction bases unmatched: 4. The CDR3 spans 16 residues. CDR1 KGHSH and CDR2 LQKENI come from the germline V gene. Looking up the rest from reference TRBV18 and TRBJ1-5 gives the full variable domain: NAGVMQNPRHLVRRRGQEARLRCSPMKGHSHVYWYRQLPEEGLKFMVYLQKENIIDESGMPKERFSAEFPKEGPSILRIQQVVRGDSAAYFCASSPGTGGRYQPQHFGDGTRLSIL.

This chain links TRBV4-2 with TRBJ2-1; TRBD2 matches at 7 bases. The CDR3 length is 16 residues. Germline V CDR1 and CDR2: LGHNA, YNFKEQ. The V segment lost 5 bases and the J segment 0 bases; nucleotides outside the gene matches: 7. CDR3 residues: CASSYSAGSSYNEQFF. The CDR3 DNA is TGTGCCAGCAGCTACTCAGCGGGGAGCTCCTACAATGAGCAGTTCTTC.

The V gene is TRBV11-2, the J gene TRBJ1-2; D not resolved. Germline V gene data show CDR1 as SGHAT and CDR2 as FQNNGV. CDR3 size: 15 residues. Trimming removed 1 base from V and 8 bases from J, with 17 bases in between. CDR3 residues: CASSLASLGWGGYTF. CDR3 in DNA: TGTGCCAGCAGCTTAGCGAGCTTAGGGTGGGGAGGCTACACCTTC.

The gene calls are TRBV16 and TRBJ2-2; D may be TRBD2 (6 bases). V lost 4 bases and J 9 bases, leaving 9 bases between the germline ends. The CDR3 covers 12 residues. Germline-derived CDR1 and CDR2 are KGHSY and FQNENV. The CDR3 reads CASSRGTWELFF. The CDR3 nucleotides are TGTGCCAGCAGCCGGGGGACTTGGGAGCTGTTTTTT.

This chain joins TRBV13 and TRBJ1-1; D perhaps matches TRBD1 (6 bases). The V end was cut by 0 bases, the J end by 8 bases, with 13 bases between. CDR1 PRHDT and CDR2 FYEKMQ come from the germline V gene (reference sequence). CDR3 size: 14 residues. Written as DNA, the CDR3 is TGTGCCAGCAGCTTAGGGACACCCGGGACAGAAGCTTTCTTT. Translated: CASSLGTPGTEAFF.

The V and J genes are TRBV27 and TRBJ2-2; 13 nucleotides line up with TRBD2. CDR1 MNHEY and CDR2 SMNVEV come from the germline V gene (reference sequence). CDR3 length: 20 amino acids. The junction had 12 bases not matched to a gene; V was cut back by 5 bases and J by 0 bases. The CDR3 here is CASSPLRGLAGATNTGELFF. The CDR3 nucleotides are TGTGCCAGCAGTCCCCTGAGAGGACTAGCGGGGGCCACGAACACCGGGGAGCTGTTTTTT.

The genes are TRBV19 and TRBJ2-5, with D uncertain. Per the germline V gene, CDR1 is LNHDA and CDR2 is SQIVND (reference sequence). V dropped 3 bases and J dropped 4 bases, with 12 bases sitting between them. The CDR3 runs to 14 residues. CDR3: CASSILAVGETQYF. The DNA for the CDR3 is TGTGCCAGTAGTATTTTGGCGGTTGGAGAGACCCAGTACTTC. Full variable domain (remainder filled in from reference TRBV19 and TRBJ2-5): DGGITQSPKYLFRKEGQNVTLSCEQNLNHDAMYWYRQDPGQGLRLIYYSQIVNDFQKGDIAEGYSVSREKKESFPLTVTSAQKNPTAFYLCASSILAVGETQYFGPGTRLLVL.

The V gene is TRBV21-1, the J gene TRBJ1-5. TRBV21-1 is reported as a pseudogene. The CDR3 consists of 18 residues. CDR3 region: CASPAGRRGGYSNQPQHF. The CDR3 DNA reads TGTGCCAGCCCGGCGGGGCGGAGAGGGGGATATAGCAATCAGCCCCAGCATTTT.

CDR3 DNA: TGTGCCAGCAGTCTCGCCGGCTACGAGCAGTACTTC. Protein product: CASSLAGYEQYF. The rearrangement uses TRBV12-3 or TRBV12-4 and TRBJ2-7; the D is unclear. The V end lost 5 bases, the J end lost 3 bases, and 8 bases lay between the germline ends. CDR3 size: 12 residues.

This sequence joins TRBV5-1 and TRBJ2-1; D may be TRBD1 or TRBD2 (5 bases each). CDR3 length: 14 amino acids. CDR1 SGHRS and CDR2 YFSETQ come from the germline V gene. Trimming took 4 bases from V and 5 from J, leaving 13 bases between them. The CDR3 nucleotides are TGCGCCAGCAGCGTGGGGGTTCCGAACAATGAGCAGTTCTTC. Protein product: CASSVGVPNNEQFF. Full variable domain (remainder filled in from reference TRBV5-1 and TRBJ2-1): KAGVTQTPRYLIKTRGQQVTLSCSPISGHRSVSWYQQTPGQGLQFLFEYFSETQRNKGNFPGRFSGRQFSNSRSEMNVSTLELGDSALYLCASSVGVPNNEQFFGPGTRLTVL.

The chain joins TRBV6-5 to TRBJ1-2, with D maybe TRBD1 (5 bases). V was trimmed by 0 bases and J by 4 bases, leaving 6 bases between them. Germline CDR1 MNHEY, CDR2 SVGAGI. This CDR3 is built from 13 residues. The CDR3 protein is CASSYSGTYGYTF. The CDR3 DNA reads as TGTGCCAGCAGTTACTCCGGGACCTATGGCTACACCTTC.

This clone was detected once. The J gene is TRBJ2-5, the V gene TRBV6-2 or TRBV6-3, with D tentatively TRBD1 or TRBD2 (5 bases each). V was pared by 2 bases and J by 7 bases, with 20 bases between. The CDR3 runs 16 residues. Germline CDR1 is MNHEY and CDR2 is SVGEGT. CDR3 region: CASSYLSRRYGATQYF. CDR3 in DNA: TGTGCCAGCAGTTACCTCTCGCGGCGGTACGGGGCGACCCAGTACTTC.

V gene TRBV7-9 combines with J gene TRBJ2-5; D is possibly TRBD1 or TRBD2 (5 bases each). CDR3 length: 15 amino acids. V lost 2 bases to trimming and J lost 5 bases, with 15 bases between them. From germline, CDR1 is SEHNR and CDR2 FQNEAQ (reference sequence). CDR3: CASSLRRAGTETQYF. For the CDR3, the DNA is TGTGCCAGCAGCTTAAGGAGAGCCGGGACGGAGACCCAGTACTTC.

The chain recombines TRBV6-5 with TRBJ2-2; D possibly corresponds to TRBD2 (5 bases). V was pared by 5 bases and J by 7 bases, with 17 bases between. This CDR3 comprises 15 residues. Germline assignment: CDR1 MNHEY and CDR2 SVGAGI. CDR3 protein: CASSPSPGEGGELFF. The DNA for the CDR3 is TGTGCCAGCAGTCCATCCCCCGGGGAAGGCGGGGAGCTGTTTTTT.

The rearrangement joins TRBV19 to TRBJ2-7, with D perhaps TRBD1 or TRBD2 (5 bases each). CDR3 length equals 14 residues. Germline CDR1 reads LNHDA; CDR2 reads SQIVND (reference sequence). Trimming cost V 3 bases and J 0 bases, with 9 bases left between them. CDR3 residues: CASSIGTDSYEQYF. The CDR3 DNA is TGTGCCAGTAGTATCGGGACCGACTCCTACGAGCAGTACTTC.

V usage is TRBV5-6 and J usage is TRBJ1-4, with unresolved D. The germline V gene encodes CDR1 SGHDT and CDR2 YYEEEE. V dropped 1 base and J dropped 4 bases, with 8 bases sitting between them. This CDR3 region has 14 residues. This chain's CDR3 is CASSLMGYNEKLFF. CDR3 DNA sequence: TGTGCCAGCAGCTTGATGGGTTATAATGAAAAACTGTTTTTT.

V is TRBV11-2 and J is TRBJ2-7; either TRBD1 or TRBD2 may fit D (5 bases each). V lost 8 bases to trimming and J lost 6 bases, with 20 bases between them. Germline V gives CDR1 SGHAT, CDR2 FQNNGV. The CDR3 consists of 14 residues. DNA for the CDR3: TGTGCCAGCGGGCAGGGTGGGGGTAACGGCGAGCAGTACTTC. The encoded protein is CASGQGGGNGEQYF.

The chain uses TRBV7-9 and TRBJ1-4; no firm D call. Per the germline V gene, CDR1 is SEHNR and CDR2 is FQNEAQ (reference sequence). V dropped 4 bases and J dropped 5 bases, with 17 bases sitting between them. The CDR3 extends over 16 amino acids. The CDR3 loop reads CASSYQHWAENEKLFF. DNA for the CDR3: TGTGCCAGCAGCTACCAACACTGGGCGGAGAATGAAAAACTGTTTTTT.

The chain uses TRBV4-1 and TRBJ1-4; tentatively, D is TRBD1 (5 bases). V was trimmed by 1 base and J by 3 bases, leaving 9 bases between them. There are 15 residues in the CDR3. Germline V gene lookup returns CDR1 MGHRA and CDR2 YSYEKL. DNA for the CDR3: TGCGCCAGCAGCCAAGGTGGGGCTCCTAATGAAAAACTGTTTTTT. It translates to CASSQGGAPNEKLFF.

The V and J genes are TRBV19 and TRBJ1-1; no firm D call. The CDR3 totals 16 residues. V lost 4 bases to trimming and J lost 0 bases, with 15 bases between them. Germline-derived CDR1 and CDR2 are LNHDA and SQIVND (reference sequence). The CDR3 region is CASSTATGNVNTEAFF. CDR3 nucleotide sequence: TGTGCCAGTAGTACTGCCACCGGGAATGTGAACACTGAAGCTTTCTTT.

The rearrangement links TRBV6-2 or TRBV6-3 to TRBJ2-6; D possibly corresponds to TRBD1 (6 bases). CDR1 and CDR2 from the germline V gene are MNHEY and SVGEGT. This CDR3 comprises 15 residues. The V and J ends lost 6 bases and 0 bases respectively, with 9 bases between them. This chain's CDR3 is CASSRQVSGANVLTF. CDR3 bases: TGTGCCAGCAGCCGACAGGTCTCTGGGGCCAACGTCCTGACTTTC.

This clone was observed a handful of times. The chain combines TRBV18 with TRBJ2-6; 8 nucleotides align to TRBD1. V shed 5 bases and J 4 bases; nucleotides not matched to a gene: 13. Germline assignment: CDR1 KGHSH and CDR2 LQKENI. The CDR3 covers 18 residues. The DNA of the CDR3 is TGTGCCAGCTCAGTGGACAGGGTTCTTCGGACAGGGGCCAACGTCCTGACTTTC. Its translation: CASSVDRVLRTGANVLTF.

V and J are TRBV10-2 and TRBJ1-2; no definite D call. Germline-derived CDR1 and CDR2 are WSHSY and SAAADI. V gave up 0 bases and J gave up 13 bases, with 12 bases separating them. The length of the CDR3 is 12 residues. The CDR3 DNA reads as TGCGCCAGCAGTGAGTCCGGGGTGATAGGCACCTTC. It translates to CASSESGVIGTF.